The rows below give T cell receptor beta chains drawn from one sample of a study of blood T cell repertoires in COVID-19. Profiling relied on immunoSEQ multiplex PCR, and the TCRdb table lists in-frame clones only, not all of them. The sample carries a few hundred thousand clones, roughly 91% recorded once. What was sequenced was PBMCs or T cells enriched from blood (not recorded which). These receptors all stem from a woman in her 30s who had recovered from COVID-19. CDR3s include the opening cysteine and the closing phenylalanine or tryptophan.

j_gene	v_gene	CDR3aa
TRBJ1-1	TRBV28	CASSFRRNTEAFF
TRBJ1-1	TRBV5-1	CASSGLSGMGTEAFF
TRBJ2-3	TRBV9	CASSPKGRGLYQDTQYF
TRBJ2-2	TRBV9	CASSVVPGTGELFF
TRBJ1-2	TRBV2	CASSLLGGEFGYTF
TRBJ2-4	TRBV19	CASSGTAKNIQYF
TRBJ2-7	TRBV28	CASSSKPKVRYFSYEQYF
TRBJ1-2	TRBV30	CAWNTGDSNYGYTF
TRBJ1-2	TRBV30	CAWGLIEQGISGYTF
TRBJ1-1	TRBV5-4	CASSPGRQGAHTEAFF
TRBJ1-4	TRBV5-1	CASSFNGREKLFF
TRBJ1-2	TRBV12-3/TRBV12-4	CASSLGQGDGYTF
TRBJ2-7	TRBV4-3	CASSQDTEAGYNYEQYF
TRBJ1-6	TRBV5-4	CASSWTGDNSPLHF
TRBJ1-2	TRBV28	CASSTSSDRADGYTF
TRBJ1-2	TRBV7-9	CASSLLAANYGYTF